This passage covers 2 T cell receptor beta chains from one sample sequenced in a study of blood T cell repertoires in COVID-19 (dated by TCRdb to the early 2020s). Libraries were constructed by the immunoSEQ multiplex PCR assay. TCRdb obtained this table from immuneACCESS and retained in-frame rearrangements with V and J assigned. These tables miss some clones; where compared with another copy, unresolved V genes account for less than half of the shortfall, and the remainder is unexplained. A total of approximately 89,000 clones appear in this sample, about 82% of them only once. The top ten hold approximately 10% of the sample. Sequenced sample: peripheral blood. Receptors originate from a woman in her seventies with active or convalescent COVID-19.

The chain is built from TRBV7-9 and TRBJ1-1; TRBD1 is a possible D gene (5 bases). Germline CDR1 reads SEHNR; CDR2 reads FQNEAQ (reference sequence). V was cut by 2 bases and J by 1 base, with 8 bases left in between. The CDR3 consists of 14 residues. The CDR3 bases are TGTGCCAGCAGCTTACAGGGTTCGAACACTGAAGCTTTCTTT. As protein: CASSLQGSNTEAFF.

The CDR3 sequence: CAISERGENNSPLHF. In DNA form, the CDR3 reads TGTGCCATCAGTGAGCGAGGAGAGAATAATTCACCCCTCCACTTT. The gene calls are TRBV10-3 and TRBJ1-6; no firm D call. V was trimmed by 2 bases and J by 5 bases, leaving 10 bases between them. Germline V gives CDR1 ENHRY, CDR2 SYGVKD. The CDR3 runs 15 residues.